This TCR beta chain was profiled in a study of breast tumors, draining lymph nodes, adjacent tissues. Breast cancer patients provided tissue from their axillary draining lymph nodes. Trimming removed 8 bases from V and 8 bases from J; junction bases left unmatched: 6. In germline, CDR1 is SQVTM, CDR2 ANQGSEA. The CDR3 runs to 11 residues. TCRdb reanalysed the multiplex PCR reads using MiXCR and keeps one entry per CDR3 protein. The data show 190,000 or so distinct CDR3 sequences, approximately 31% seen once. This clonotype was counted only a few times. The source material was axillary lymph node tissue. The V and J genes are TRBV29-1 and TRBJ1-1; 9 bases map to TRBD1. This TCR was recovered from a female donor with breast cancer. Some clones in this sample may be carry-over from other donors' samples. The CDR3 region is CSIRTGAEAFF. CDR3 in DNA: TGCAGCATTAGGACAGGGGCGGAAGCTTTCTTT.